This is a list of T cell receptor beta chains from one sample in a study of PD-L1 blockade in urothelial cancer. Clones were read by immunoSEQ multiplex PCR, and TCRdb kept only the in-frame ones, dropping some. The profile covers about 30,000 clones, with about nine tenths appearing a single time and around 3.6% taken by the ten largest. The sequencing here drew on PBMCs, taken around atezolizumab (anti-PD-L1) treatment. Every receptor here comes from a man aged 45-65 years with urothelial cancer. The CDR3 runs from the conserved cysteine through the conserved F or W. The order of the fields is D gene, clone size, V gene, J gene, CDR3 protein, CDR3 DNA. A D gene is named only where the DNA matches it firmly. Clone size is shown for a subset of rows, as once, few, many or a class of expanded clone.

TRBD1,-,TRBV19,TRBJ2-4,CASSIPNRDRVYIQYF,TGTGCCAGTAGTATACCAAACCGGGACAGGGTGTACATTCAGTACTTC
-,-,TRBV29-1,TRBJ1-1,CSVAGLMNTEAFF,TGCAGCGTCGCGGGGCTGATGAACACTGAAGCTTTCTTT
-,-,TRBV11-2,TRBJ2-1,CASSPDRGAPHNEQFF,TGTGCCAGCAGCCCCGATCGGGGGGCTCCACACAATGAGCAGTTCTTC
TRBD1,-,TRBV10-3,TRBJ2-7,CAISGQGVYEQYF,TGTGCCATCAGTGGACAGGGGGTTTACGAGCAGTACTTC
-,-,TRBV12-5,TRBJ2-1,CASGQFDNEQFF,TGTGCTAGTGGTCAGTTTGACAATGAGCAGTTCTTC
TRBD2,-,TRBV5-4,TRBJ2-5,CASSLPGGSGSPQETQYF,TGTGCCAGCAGCTTGCCCGGCGGTAGCGGGAGTCCACAAGAGACCCAGTACTTC
-,-,TRBV6-5,TRBJ2-7,CASSSGGQTYEQYF,TGTGCCAGCAGTTCGGGAGGACAGACCTACGAGCAGTACTTC
-,-,TRBV29-1,TRBJ1-1,CSVETQGTEAFF,TGCAGCGTTGAAACCCAGGGCACTGAAGCTTTCTTT
TRBD2,-,TRBV6-6,TRBJ2-2,CASSHLAGGNTGELFF,TGTGCCAGCAGTCATCTAGCGGGGGGGAACACCGGGGAGCTGTTTTTT
-,-,TRBV20-1,TRBJ1-2,CSAMQGYGYTF,TGCAGTGCTATGCAGGGGTATGGCTACACCTTC
TRBD1,-,TRBV19,TRBJ2-7,CASNGQGLREQYF,TGTGCCAGTAATGGACAGGGCTTACGCGAGCAGTACTTC
TRBD1,-,TRBV11-2,TRBJ2-7,CASSISSGQGYEQYF,TGTGCCAGCAGCATTAGTTCGGGACAGGGCTACGAGCAGTACTTC
-,-,TRBV19,TRBJ1-1,CASSTTKGAEAFF,TGTGCCAGTAGTACAACCAAGGGGGCTGAAGCTTTCTTT
-,-,TRBV9,TRBJ2-1,CASSVAPRPDNEQFF,TGTGCCAGCAGCGTAGCTCCTAGGCCGGACAATGAGCAGTTCTTC
TRBD2,-,TRBV4-2,TRBJ2-3,CASSQEGTSGGASTDTQYF,TGTGCCAGCAGCCAAGAAGGGACTAGCGGGGGGGCTAGCACAGATACGCAGTATTTT
TRBD1,once,TRBV12-5,TRBJ1-6,CASGLATGGPPLHF,TGTGCTAGTGGTTTGGCGACAGGGGGCCCACCCCTCCACTTT
TRBD1,once,TRBV15,TRBJ1-6,CAIPGQGNSPLHF,TGTGCCATCCCGGGACAGGGGAATTCACCCCTCCACTTT
-,-,TRBV2,TRBJ2-7,CASSGVVNSYEQYF,TGTGCCAGCAGTGGAGTCGTAAACTCCTACGAGCAGTACTTC
TRBD1,-,TRBV27,TRBJ1-5,CASSVIQGNQPQHF,TGTGCCAGCAGTGTCATACAGGGGAATCAGCCCCAGCATTTT
-,-,TRBV5-1,TRBJ1-1,CASRRTDMNTEAFF,TGCGCCAGCAGGCGGACAGATATGAACACTGAAGCTTTCTTT
-,-,TRBV7-7,TRBJ1-4,CASSPGTRDEKLFF,TGTGCCAGCAGCCCAGGGACAAGGGATGAAAAACTGTTTTTT
-,once,TRBV7-9,TRBJ1-2,CASSPGESNYGYTF,TGTGCCAGCAGCCCAGGGGAATCTAACTATGGCTACACCTTC
TRBD2,-,TRBV7-2,TRBJ2-5,CASERIAGDETQYF,TGTGCCAGCGAACGGATAGCGGGAGATGAGACCCAGTACTTC
-,-,TRBV29-1,TRBJ2-5,CSVENREEKTQYF,TGCAGCGTTGAAAACAGGGAAGAAAAGACCCAGTACTTC
-,-,TRBV15,TRBJ1-3,CATSLGQLGGNTIYF,TGTGCCACCAGCCTGGGGCAGCTGGGTGGAAACACCATATATTTT
-,-,TRBV11-3,TRBJ2-1,CASSLGGLVNNEQFF,TGTGCCAGCAGCTTAGGAGGACTGGTTAACAATGAGCAGTTCTTC
-,medium-sized,TRBV2,TRBJ1-4,CASSGSGWNEKLFF,TGTGCCAGCAGTGGCTCGGGGTGGAACGAAAAACTGTTTTTT
-,few,TRBV9,TRBJ1-4,CASSAPQIQTNEKLFF,TGTGCCAGCAGCGCCCCCCAAATACAGACTAATGAAAAACTGTTTTTT
TRBD1,once,TRBV23-1,TRBJ2-7,CASTHRGKYEQYF,TGCGCCAGCACTCACAGGGGGAAGTACGAGCAGTACTTC
-,-,TRBV7-9,TRBJ1-5,CASSVQTGPQHF,TGTGCCAGCAGCGTCCAGACGGGGCCCCAGCATTTT
TRBD2,-,TRBV5-5,TRBJ2-5,CASSPTSGGPHF,TGTGCCAGCAGCCCGACTAGCGGGGGGCCTCACTTC
TRBD1,-,TRBV28,TRBJ1-2,CASSFSGQGNYGYTF,TGTGCCAGCAGTTTTTCGGGACAGGGGAACTATGGCTACACCTTC
TRBD2,-,TRBV27,TRBJ2-7,CASSQTGGLAEYEQYF,TGTGCCAGCAGTCAAACCGGGGGACTAGCAGAATACGAGCAGTACTTC
-,once,TRBV11-2,TRBJ1-6,CASSLAQGLSPLHF,TGTGCCAGCAGCTTAGCACAGGGTCTTTCACCCCTCCACTTT